The T cell receptor (beta chain) described here comes from a study of beta chain features in type 1 diabetes. The isolated RNA, all of it, was reverse transcribed, so expressed TCRB transcripts were what got sequenced. Clones were sequenced by immunoSEQ multiplex PCR, and TCRdb holds only the in-frame ones, with some missing. The sample lists around 250,000 clones; 13% to 15% were seen once. Details on this clone: The antigen remains unidentified.

General observations from the study: Any role of HLA type in TCRB rearrangement remained unresolved here.

Sequencing was done on a sample of naive CD4+ T cells from blood. The receptor's source is a woman aged 40 to 55 in good health.

CDR3 DNA: TGCGCCAGCAGCTCCGCGACAGCGAACCAAGAGACCCAGTACTTC. Protein: CASSSATANQETQYF. The chain joins TRBV5-1 to TRBJ2-5, with D possibly being TRBD1 (5 bases). Germline values: CDR1 SGHRS, CDR2 YFSETQ. The length of the CDR3 is 15 residues. V lost 3 bases to trimming and J lost 0 bases, with 12 bases between them.